A single sample is the source of the 15 T cell receptor beta chains below, sequenced in a study of T cells in women clearing cervical HPV infection. Profiled with immunoSEQ multiplex PCR; TCRdb holds only in-frame clones, not every one. Its listing shows around 19,000 clones. Sequences were obtained from blood buffy coat. The receptor set was obtained from a woman between 18 and 70 years old with a cervical HPV16 infection that either progressed to CIN3+ or cleared (not recorded which).

As regards this clone: The read ends 3 residues before the CDR3 terminus; that terminus is restored from the germline J gene. The rearrangement uses TRBV13 and TRBJ2-3; the match to TRBD1 covers 10 bases. CDR1 is PRHDT, CDR2 FYEKMQ, per germline (reference sequence). This CDR3 region has 12 residues. The CDR3 loop is CASSRQGATQYF. The CDR3 DNA, read in part, is TGTGCCAGCAGCCGACAGGGGGCCACG.

A remark on this clone: The read terminates 3 residues before the CDR3 end, so the remaining end is supplied by the germline J gene. The rearrangement uses TRBV2 and TRBJ1-2; 9 nucleotides match TRBD1. Trimming cost V 7 bases and J 5 bases; bases outside gene matches: 11. The CDR3 extends over 15 amino acids. CDR1 SNHLY and CDR2 FYNNEI come from the germline V gene. CDR3 protein: CASMSTGQGGYGYTF. The DNA read from the CDR3 is TGTGCCAGCATGTCAACGGGACAGGGAGGATATGGC.

Comments on this clone: The read ends 3 residues early relative to the CDR3; the germline J gene fills the gap. This chain links TRBV13 with TRBJ1-2; no clear D. Germline CDR1 is PRHDT and CDR2 is FYEKMQ (reference sequence). This CDR3 spans 13 amino acids. This chain's CDR3 is CASSPDRRGDYTF. The covered CDR3 bases are TGTGCCAGCAGCCCCGACCGACGGGGTGAC. The full variable domain, in which reference TRBV13 and TRBJ1-2 provide the parts outside the CDR3, is AAGVIQSPRHLIKEKRETATLKCYPIPRHDTVYWYQQGPGQDPQFLISFYEKMQSDKGSIPDRFSAQQFSDYHSELNMSSLELGDSALYFCASSPDRRGDYTFGSGTRLTVV.

With respect to this clone: Relative to the germline gene, one junction end is altered; a read error may explain this. The read ends 3 residues before the CDR3 terminus; that terminus is restored from the germline J gene. The V and J genes are TRBV4-2 and TRBJ1-4; no clear D. CDR3 length: 16 amino acids. Germline V lookup: CDR1 LGHNA, CDR2 YNFKEQ. Partial CDR3 DNA: TGCGCCAGCAGCCACTCGAACGGTGTAACTAATGAAAAA. Translating gives CASSHSNGVTNEK. The entire CDR3 sequence reads CASSHSNGVTNEKLFF.

A note on this clone: The DNA ends 3 residues before the CDR3 does, and the rest of the CDR3 is filled in from the germline J gene. The gene calls are TRBV2 and TRBJ2-7; TRBD1 matches at 7 bases. The V gene end was trimmed by 4 bases and the J gene end by 3 bases; junction bases not matched to a gene: 12. Looked up from germline, CDR1 is SNHLY and CDR2 is FYNNEI. The CDR3 is made up of 16 amino acids. The sequenced part of the CDR3 DNA is TGTGCCAGCAGTGGGACAGGCCCGGGTAAGGTCTACGAG. Its translation: CASSGTGPGKVYE. In full, the CDR3 is CASSGTGPGKVYEQYF.

Remarks on this clone: The read finishes 3 residues shy of the CDR3 end, and the germline J gene is used to complete it. The rearrangement links TRBV6-2 or TRBV6-3 to TRBJ2-2; 7 bases agree with TRBD1. CDR1 MNHEY and CDR2 SVGEGT come from the germline V gene. The CDR3 runs 17 residues. The CDR3 is CASPPGGAKSDNSPLFF. The DNA read from the CDR3 is TGTGCCAGCCCCCCAGGGGGTGCCAAATCCGATAATTCACCG.

Remarks on this clone: The CDR3 end falls 3 residues outside the read, so it is completed with the germline J gene. The chain has TRBV19 and TRBJ1-4; TRBD1 might be the D (5 bases). Germline V gene data show CDR1 as LNHDA and CDR2 as SQIVND (reference sequence). The CDR3 has 14 amino acids. Incomplete CDR3 DNA: TGTGCCAGTAGGCTCCTCTCTGGGGCCAACGTA. This codes for CASRLLSGANV. The full-length CDR3 reads as CASRLLSGANVLFF.

Comment on this clone: From the germline J gene comes the end of the CDR3, since the read stops 3 residues before it. The chain links TRBV20-1 to TRBJ2-1, with a tentative D call TRBD1 (5 bases). V was cut by 3 bases and J by 5 bases, with 14 bases left in between. Looked up from germline, CDR1 is DFQATT and CDR2 is SNEGSKA (reference sequence). The CDR3 contains 14 residues. Partial CDR3 DNA: TGCAGTGCTAGCGAGCAGGTAGGGGACAATGAG. Protein sequence: CSASEQVGDNE. The complete CDR3 sequence is CSASEQVGDNEQFF.

Notes on this clone: The read is 3 residues too short to cover the CDR3 end, so that end is filled in from the germline J gene. This rearrangement joins TRBV7-9 to TRBJ2-1; possibly TRBD1 for D (6 bases). Germline assignment: CDR1 SEHNR and CDR2 FQNEAQ (reference sequence). This CDR3 has 11 residues. The V end was cut by 5 bases, the J end by 9 bases, with 8 bases between. The sequenced CDR3 bases are TGTGCCAGCAGCACAGGGCGTGAG. It translates to CASSTGRE. The CDR3, in full, reads CASSTGREQFF.

To note about this clone: The read terminates 3 residues before the CDR3 end, so the remaining end is supplied by the germline J gene. The rearrangement links TRBV19 to TRBJ1-2; a possible D gene is TRBD1 (6 bases). Germline V CDR1 and CDR2: LNHDA, SQIVND (reference sequence). CDR3 length: 14 amino acids. Incomplete CDR3 DNA: TGTGCCAGTAGTATGAAAGGGGGGGGTTACGAC. Translation: CASSMKGGGYD. The whole CDR3 region reads CASSMKGGGYDYTF.

As for this clone: The read finishes 3 residues shy of the CDR3 end, and the germline J gene is used to complete it. V gene TRBV19 combines with J gene TRBJ1-2, with no clear D. Germline V CDR1 and CDR2: LNHDA, SQIVND (reference sequence). The length of the CDR3 is 11 residues. The CDR3 protein is CASSSTDTYTF. CDR3 DNA (partial): TGTGCCAGTAGCTCCACAGATACC.

Turning to this clone: The read falls 3 residues short of the CDR3 end, and the missing part is taken from the germline J gene. This chain connects TRBV20-1 to TRBJ1-2; D is undetermined. The CDR3 sequence is 11 residues long. Germline V gene sequence: CDR1 DFQATT, CDR2 SNEGSKA (reference sequence). Incomplete CDR3 DNA: TGCAGTGCTAGAGATTCGGCAGGT. This codes for CSARDSAG. The entire CDR3 protein is CSARDSAGYTF.

Remarks on this clone: One junction end disagrees with the germline gene, perhaps due to a read error. Sequencing ends 3 residues short of the CDR3 end; the germline J gene provides the rest. The V call is TRBV4-2, the J call TRBJ2-3, with 7 bases identical to TRBD2. The CDR3 contains 13 residues. Germline CDR1 is LGHNA and CDR2 is YNFKEQ. The covered CDR3 bases are TGCGCCAGCGGACTAGGCCGCACAGATACG. Residues: CASGLGRTDT. The whole CDR3 is CASGLGRTDTQYF.

With respect to this clone: The read falls 3 residues short of the CDR3 end, and the missing part is taken from the germline J gene. This chain uses TRBV28 with TRBJ2-7, with D possibly matching TRBD1 (6 bases). V lost 4 bases to trimming and J lost 3 bases, with 16 bases between them. Germline assignment: CDR1 MDHEN and CDR2 SYDVKM. CDR3 length equals 15 residues. The CDR3 region is CASSSPRGLIYEQYF. The sequenced CDR3 bases are TGTGCCAGCAGTTCTCCCAGGGGATTAATCTACGAG.

In regard to this clone: The CDR3 end lies 3 residues beyond the end of the read and is filled in from the germline J gene. The chain couples TRBV2 to TRBJ1-2; no clear D. The CDR3 has 15 amino acids. Per germline, CDR1 SNHLY and CDR2 FYNNEI. The covered CDR3 bases are TGTGCCAGCAGCGAGCTTGGAGGGCCGGCAGATACC. Protein product: CASSELGGPADT. The entire CDR3 sequence reads CASSELGGPADTYTF.